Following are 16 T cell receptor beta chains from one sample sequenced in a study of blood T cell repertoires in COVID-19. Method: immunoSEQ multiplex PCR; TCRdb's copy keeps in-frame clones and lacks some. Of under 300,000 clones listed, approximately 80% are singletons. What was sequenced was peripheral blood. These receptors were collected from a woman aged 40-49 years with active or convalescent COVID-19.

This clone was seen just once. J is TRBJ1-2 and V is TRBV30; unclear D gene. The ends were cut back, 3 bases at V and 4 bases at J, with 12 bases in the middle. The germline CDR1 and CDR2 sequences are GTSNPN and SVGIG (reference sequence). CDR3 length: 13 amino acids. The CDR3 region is CAWRSNPGYGYTF. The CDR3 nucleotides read TGTGCCTGGAGGTCCAATCCAGGCTATGGCTACACCTTC.

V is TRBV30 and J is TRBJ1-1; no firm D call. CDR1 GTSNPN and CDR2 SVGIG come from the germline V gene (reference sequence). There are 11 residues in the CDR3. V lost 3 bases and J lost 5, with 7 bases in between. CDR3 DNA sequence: TGTGCCTGGAGCGAGAGGACTGAAGCTTTCTTT. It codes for CAWSERTEAFF.

CDR3 bases: TGTGCCAGTAGTATGCAGACGGGACAGTTTTCCTCCTACGAGCAGTACGTC. Protein: CASSMQTGQFSSYEQYV. This chain uses TRBV19 with TRBJ2-7; 7 nucleotides agree with TRBD1. The CDR3 spans 17 residues. Per the germline V gene, CDR1 is LNHDA and CDR2 is SQIVND (reference sequence). V lost 3 bases to trimming and J lost 0 bases; unmatched junction nucleotides: 11.

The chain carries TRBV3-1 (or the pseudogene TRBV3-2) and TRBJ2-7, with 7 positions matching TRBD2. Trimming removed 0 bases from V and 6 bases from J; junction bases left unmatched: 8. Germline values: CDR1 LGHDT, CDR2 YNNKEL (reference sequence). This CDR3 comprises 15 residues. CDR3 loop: CASSQDPSREGEQYF. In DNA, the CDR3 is TGTGCCAGCAGCCAAGATCCCTCCAGGGAGGGCGAGCAGTACTTC.

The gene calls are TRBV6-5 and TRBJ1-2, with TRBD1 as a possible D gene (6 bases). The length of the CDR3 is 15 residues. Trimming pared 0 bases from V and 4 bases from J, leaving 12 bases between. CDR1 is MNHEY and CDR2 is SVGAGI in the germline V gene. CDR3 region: CASSYSRGGAYGYTF. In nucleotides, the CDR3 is TGTGCCAGCAGTTACTCCCGGGGGGGCGCCTATGGCTACACCTTC.

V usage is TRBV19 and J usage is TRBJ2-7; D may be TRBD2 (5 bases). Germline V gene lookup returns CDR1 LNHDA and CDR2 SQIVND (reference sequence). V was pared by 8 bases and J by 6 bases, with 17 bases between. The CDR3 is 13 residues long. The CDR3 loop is CASATQRETEQYF. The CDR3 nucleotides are TGTGCCAGTGCCACCCAACGGGAAACCGAGCAGTACTTC.

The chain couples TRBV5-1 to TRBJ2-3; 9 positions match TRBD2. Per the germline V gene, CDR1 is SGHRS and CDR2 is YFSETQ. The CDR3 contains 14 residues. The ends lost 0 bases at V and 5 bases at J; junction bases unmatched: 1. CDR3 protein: CASSLEAGGDTQYF. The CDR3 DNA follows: TGCGCCAGCAGCTTGGAAGCGGGGGGAGATACGCAGTATTTT.

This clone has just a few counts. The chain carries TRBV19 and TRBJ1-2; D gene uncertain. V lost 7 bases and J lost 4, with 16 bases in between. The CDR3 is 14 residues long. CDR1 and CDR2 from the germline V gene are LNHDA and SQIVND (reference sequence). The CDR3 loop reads CASTSISGSYGYTF. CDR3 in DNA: TGTGCCAGTACCTCCATATCGGGTAGCTATGGCTACACCTTC.

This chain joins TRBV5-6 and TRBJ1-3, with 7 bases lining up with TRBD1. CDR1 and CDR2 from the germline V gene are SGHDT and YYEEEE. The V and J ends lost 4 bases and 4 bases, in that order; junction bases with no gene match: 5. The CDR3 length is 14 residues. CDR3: CASSPGQLGNTIYF. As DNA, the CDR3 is TGTGCCAGCAGCCCGGGACAGTTGGGAAACACCATATATTTT.

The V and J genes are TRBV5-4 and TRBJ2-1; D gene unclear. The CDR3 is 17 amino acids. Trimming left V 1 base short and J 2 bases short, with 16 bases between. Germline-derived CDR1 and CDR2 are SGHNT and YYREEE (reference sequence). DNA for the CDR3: TGTGCCAGCAGCTTGCCCCCCTTGGGCATCCCCTACAATGAGCAGTTCTTC. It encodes CASSLPPLGIPYNEQFF.

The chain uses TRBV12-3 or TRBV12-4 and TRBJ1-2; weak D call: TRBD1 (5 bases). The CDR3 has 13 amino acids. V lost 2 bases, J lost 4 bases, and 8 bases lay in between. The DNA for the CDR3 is TGTGCCAGCAGTTTAAGCAGGGTCTATGGCTACACCTTC. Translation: CASSLSRVYGYTF.

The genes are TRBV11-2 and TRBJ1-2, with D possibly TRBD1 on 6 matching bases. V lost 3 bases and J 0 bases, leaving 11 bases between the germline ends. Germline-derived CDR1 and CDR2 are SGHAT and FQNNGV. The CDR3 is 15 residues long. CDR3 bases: TGTGCCAGCAGCTTGGGGGGGCGAACTAACTATGGCTACACCTTC. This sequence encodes CASSLGGRTNYGYTF.

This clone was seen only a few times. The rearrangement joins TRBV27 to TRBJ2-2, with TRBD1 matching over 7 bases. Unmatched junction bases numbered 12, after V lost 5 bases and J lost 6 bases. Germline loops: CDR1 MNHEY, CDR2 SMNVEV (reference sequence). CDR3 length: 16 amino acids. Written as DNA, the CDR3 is TGTGCCAGCAGTCTTCTCCCGGGACAGAGACCCGGGGAGCTGTTTTTT. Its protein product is CASSLLPGQRPGELFF.

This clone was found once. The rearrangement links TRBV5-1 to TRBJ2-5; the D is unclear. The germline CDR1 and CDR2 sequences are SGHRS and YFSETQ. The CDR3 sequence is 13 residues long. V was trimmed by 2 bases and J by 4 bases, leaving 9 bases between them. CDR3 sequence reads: CASSFEPLETQYF. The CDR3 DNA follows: TGCGCCAGCAGCTTTGAGCCACTAGAGACCCAGTACTTC.

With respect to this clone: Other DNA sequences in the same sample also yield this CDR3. CDR3 sequence (DNA): TGTGCCTGGAGCGTAGGAGGGGGCTACACCTTC. Translating gives CAWSVGGGYTF. This rearrangement joins TRBV30 to TRBJ1-2; D unclear. Germline V gives CDR1 GTSNPN, CDR2 SVGIG (reference sequence). V was cut by 3 bases and J by 8 bases, with 10 bases left in between. The length of the CDR3 is 11 residues.

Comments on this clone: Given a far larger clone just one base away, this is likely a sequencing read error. CDR3 DNA sequence: TGTGCCAGCAGCTGGAGAGGGGGCACTGAAGCTTTCTTT. It yields the protein CASSWRGGTEAFF. The rearrangement uses TRBV12-3 or TRBV12-4 and TRBJ1-1; possible D gene TRBD1, 6 bases. The germline V and J ends were trimmed by 6 bases and 4 bases, with 12 bases remaining between them. The CDR3 loop spans 13 amino acids.